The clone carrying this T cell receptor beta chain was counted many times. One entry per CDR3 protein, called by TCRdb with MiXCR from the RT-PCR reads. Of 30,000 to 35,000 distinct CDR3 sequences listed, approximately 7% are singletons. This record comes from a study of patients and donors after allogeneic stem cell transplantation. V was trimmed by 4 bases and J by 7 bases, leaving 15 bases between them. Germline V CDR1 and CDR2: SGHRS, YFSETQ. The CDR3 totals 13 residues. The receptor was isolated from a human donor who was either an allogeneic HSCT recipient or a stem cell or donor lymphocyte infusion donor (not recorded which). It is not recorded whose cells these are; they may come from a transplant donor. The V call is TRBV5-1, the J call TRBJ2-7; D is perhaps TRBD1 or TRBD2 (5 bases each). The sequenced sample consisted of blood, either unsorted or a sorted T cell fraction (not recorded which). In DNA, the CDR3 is TGCGCCAGCAGCACGGGACCGGTGGGGGAGCAGTACTTC. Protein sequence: CASSTGPVGEQYF.